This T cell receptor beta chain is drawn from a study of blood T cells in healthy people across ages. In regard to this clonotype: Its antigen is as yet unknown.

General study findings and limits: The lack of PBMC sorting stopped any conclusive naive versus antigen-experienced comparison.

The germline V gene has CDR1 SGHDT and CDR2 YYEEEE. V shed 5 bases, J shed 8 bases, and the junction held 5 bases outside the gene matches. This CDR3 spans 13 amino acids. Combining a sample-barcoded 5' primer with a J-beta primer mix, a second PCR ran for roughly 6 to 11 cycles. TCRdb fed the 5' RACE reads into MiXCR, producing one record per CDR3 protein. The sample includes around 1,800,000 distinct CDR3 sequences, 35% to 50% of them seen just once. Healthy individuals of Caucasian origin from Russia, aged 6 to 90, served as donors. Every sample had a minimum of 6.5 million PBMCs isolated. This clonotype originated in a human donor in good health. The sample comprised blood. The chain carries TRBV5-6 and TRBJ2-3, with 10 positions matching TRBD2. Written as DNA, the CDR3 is TGTGCCAGCAGAGTAGCTAGCGGGGGTACGCAGTATTTT. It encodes CASRVASGGTQYF.